This T cell receptor (beta chain) stems from a study of Ad26.COV2.S vaccination and SARS-CoV-2 variants. Data came from immunoSEQ multiplex PCR; TCRdb stores just in-frame clones and leaves some out. The data hold around 310,000 clones, with approximately 87% observed a single time. V was shortened by 4 bases and J by 1 base, with 9 bases between the two germline ends. The germline V gene encodes CDR1 MGHDK and CDR2 SYGVNS. The CDR3 covers 14 residues. This clone has just one count. Treatment defined: some 20 received Ad26.COV2.S at low or high dose, single or two shots; about 5 received placebo; per-sample allocation not given. Following the first vaccine or placebo injection, samples were taken on day 63.

The sample was peripheral blood, taken in a trial of Ad26.COV2.S vaccine versus placebo. The rearrangement uses TRBV25-1 and TRBJ2-3; TRBD2 is a possible D gene (6 bases). The source is a person between 18 and 60 years old who received the Ad26.COV2.S COVID-19 vaccine or a placebo. The chain's CDR3 is CASSGRGGTDTQYF. The CDR3 DNA reads as TGTGCCAGCAGTGGGAGGGGAGGCACAGATACGCAGTATTTT.